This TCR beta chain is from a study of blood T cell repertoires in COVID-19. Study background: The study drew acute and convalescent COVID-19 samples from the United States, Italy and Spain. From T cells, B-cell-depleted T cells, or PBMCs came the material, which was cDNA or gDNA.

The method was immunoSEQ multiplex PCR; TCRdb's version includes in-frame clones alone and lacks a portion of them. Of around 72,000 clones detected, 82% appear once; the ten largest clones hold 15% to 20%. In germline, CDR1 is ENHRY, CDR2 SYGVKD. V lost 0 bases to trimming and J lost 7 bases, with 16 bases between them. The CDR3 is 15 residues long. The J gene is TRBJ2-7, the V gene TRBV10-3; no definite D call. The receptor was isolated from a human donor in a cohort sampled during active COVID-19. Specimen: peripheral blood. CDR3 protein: CAISESSGLNDEQYF. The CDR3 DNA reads TGTGCCATCAGTGAGTCGTCAGGTCTGAACGATGAGCAGTACTTC.